The table lists the clone carrying this T cell receptor (beta chain) with a few counts. The CDR3 runs 15 residues. Germline V gives CDR1 KGHDR, CDR2 SFDVKD. V was clipped by 9 bases and J by 3 bases; unmatched bases: 11. This entry is derived from a study of identical twins. TCRdb passed the 5' RACE reads through MiXCR, listing each CDR3 protein once. The table includes 1.5 million to 2 million distinct CDR3 sequences, under 35% detected once. The sequenced sample was cord blood. The source is a newborn girl in good health. The V call is TRBV24-1, the J call TRBJ2-3, with 7 bases lining up with TRBD2. The CDR3 sequence is CATQESGGRTDTQYF. The CDR3 bases are TGTGCCACCCAGGAGTCGGGAGGTCGGACAGATACGCAGTATTTT.